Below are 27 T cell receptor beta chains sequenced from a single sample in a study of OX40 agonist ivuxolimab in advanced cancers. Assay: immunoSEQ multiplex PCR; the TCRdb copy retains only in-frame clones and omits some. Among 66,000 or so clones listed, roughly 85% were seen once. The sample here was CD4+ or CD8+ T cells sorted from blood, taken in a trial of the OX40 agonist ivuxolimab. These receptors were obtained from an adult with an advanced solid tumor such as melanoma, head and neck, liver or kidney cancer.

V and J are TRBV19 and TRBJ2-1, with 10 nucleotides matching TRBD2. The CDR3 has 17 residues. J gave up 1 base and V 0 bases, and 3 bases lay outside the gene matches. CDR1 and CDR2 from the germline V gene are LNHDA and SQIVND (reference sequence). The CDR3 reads CASSIEGLAASYNEQFF. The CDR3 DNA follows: TGTGCCAGTAGTATAGAAGGACTAGCGGCATCCTACAATGAGCAGTTCTTC.

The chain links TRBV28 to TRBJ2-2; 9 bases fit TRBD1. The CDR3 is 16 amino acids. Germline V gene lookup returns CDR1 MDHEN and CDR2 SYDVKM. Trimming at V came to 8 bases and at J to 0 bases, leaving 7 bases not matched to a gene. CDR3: CASLRQGVTNTGELFF. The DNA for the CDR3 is TGTGCCAGCTTGCGACAGGGGGTCACGAACACCGGGGAGCTGTTTTTT.

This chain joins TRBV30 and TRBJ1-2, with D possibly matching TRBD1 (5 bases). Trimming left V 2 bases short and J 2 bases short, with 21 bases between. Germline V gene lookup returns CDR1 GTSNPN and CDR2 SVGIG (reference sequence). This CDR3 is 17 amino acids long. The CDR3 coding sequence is TGTGCCTGGAGTTCTCCTCGCCAAGGAGGGACGAACTATGGCTACACCTTC. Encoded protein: CAWSSPRQGGTNYGYTF.

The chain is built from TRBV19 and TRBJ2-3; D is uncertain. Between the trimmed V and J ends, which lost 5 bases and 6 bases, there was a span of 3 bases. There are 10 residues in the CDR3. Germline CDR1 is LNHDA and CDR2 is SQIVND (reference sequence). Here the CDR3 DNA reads TGTGCCAGTAGTCGCGATACGCAGTATTTT. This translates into CASSRDTQYF.

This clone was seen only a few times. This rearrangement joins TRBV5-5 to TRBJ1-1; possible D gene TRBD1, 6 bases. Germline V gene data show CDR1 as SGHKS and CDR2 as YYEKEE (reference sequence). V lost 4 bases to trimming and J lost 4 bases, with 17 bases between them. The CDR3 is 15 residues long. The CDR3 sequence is CASSLLDRTGTEAFF. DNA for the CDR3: TGTGCCAGCAGCCTGCTCGACAGGACTGGCACTGAAGCTTTCTTT.

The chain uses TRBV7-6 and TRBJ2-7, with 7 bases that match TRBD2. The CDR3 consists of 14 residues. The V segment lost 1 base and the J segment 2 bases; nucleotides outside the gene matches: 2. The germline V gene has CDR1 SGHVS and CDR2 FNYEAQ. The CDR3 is CASSLGAGAYEQYF. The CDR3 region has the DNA TGTGCCAGCAGCTTAGGTGCGGGAGCCTACGAGCAGTACTTC. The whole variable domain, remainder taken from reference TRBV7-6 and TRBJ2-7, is GAGVSQSPRYKVTKRGQDVALRCDPISGHVSLYWYRQALGQGPEFLTYFNYEAQQDKSGLPNDRFSAERPEGSISTLTIQRTEQRDSAMYRCASSLGAGAYEQYFGPGTRLTVT.

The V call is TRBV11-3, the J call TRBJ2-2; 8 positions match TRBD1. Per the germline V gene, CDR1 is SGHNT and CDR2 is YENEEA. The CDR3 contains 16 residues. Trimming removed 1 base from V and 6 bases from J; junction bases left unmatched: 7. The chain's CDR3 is CASSLGVNRGAGELFF. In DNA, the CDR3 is TGTGCCAGCAGCTTAGGGGTGAACAGGGGGGCCGGGGAGCTGTTTTTT.

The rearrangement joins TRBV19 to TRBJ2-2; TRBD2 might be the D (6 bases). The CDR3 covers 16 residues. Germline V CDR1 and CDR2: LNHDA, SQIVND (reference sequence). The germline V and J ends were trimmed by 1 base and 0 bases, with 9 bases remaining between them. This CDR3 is CASSIVPGANTGELFF. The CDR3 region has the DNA TGTGCCAGTAGTATAGTTCCGGGGGCGAACACCGGGGAGCTGTTTTTT.

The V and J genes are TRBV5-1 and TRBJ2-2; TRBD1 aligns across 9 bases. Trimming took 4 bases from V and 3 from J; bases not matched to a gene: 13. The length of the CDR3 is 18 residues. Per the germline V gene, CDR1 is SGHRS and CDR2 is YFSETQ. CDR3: CASSIRDRVVKDTGELFF. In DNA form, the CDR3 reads TGCGCCAGCAGCATCCGGGACAGGGTCGTTAAGGACACCGGGGAGCTGTTTTTT.

For the CDR3, the DNA is TGCGCCAGCAGCCAAAAGGTCAGCGGGGGGGACAGTGAGCAGTTCTTC. Its protein is CASSQKVSGGDSEQFF. V usage is TRBV4-1 and J usage is TRBJ2-1; the match to TRBD2 covers 10 bases. Looked up from germline, CDR1 is MGHRA and CDR2 is YSYEKL. J gave up 9 bases and V 2 bases, and 10 bases lay outside the gene matches. The CDR3 runs to 16 residues.

CDR3 sequence (DNA): TGTGCCAGCAGTGTTGGAGGGTACGAGCAGTACTTC. Amino acids: CASSVGGYEQYF. This chain connects TRBV6-1 to TRBJ2-7; D perhaps matches TRBD2 (6 bases). Trimming pared 4 bases from V and 4 bases from J, leaving 8 bases between. CDR1 and CDR2 (germline): MNHNS, SASEGT. CDR3 length equals 12 residues.

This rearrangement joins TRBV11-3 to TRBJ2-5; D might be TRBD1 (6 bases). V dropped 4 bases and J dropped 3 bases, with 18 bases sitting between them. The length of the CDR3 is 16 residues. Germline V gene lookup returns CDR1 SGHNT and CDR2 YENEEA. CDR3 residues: CASSSYEDSPEETQYF. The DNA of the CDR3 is TGTGCCAGCAGCTCCTACGAGGACAGCCCAGAAGAGACCCAGTACTTC.

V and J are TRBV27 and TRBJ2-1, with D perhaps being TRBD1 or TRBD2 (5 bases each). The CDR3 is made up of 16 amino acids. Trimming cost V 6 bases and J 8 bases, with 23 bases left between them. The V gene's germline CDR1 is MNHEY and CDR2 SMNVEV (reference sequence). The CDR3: CASRPEPGIWGDEQFF. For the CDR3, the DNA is TGTGCCAGCAGACCAGAACCCGGGATATGGGGCGATGAGCAGTTCTTC.

Here the CDR3 reads CASSKRTGTNYEQYF. The CDR3 DNA sequence: TGTGCCAGCAGTAAAAGGACAGGGACAAACTACGAGCAGTACTTC. The genes are TRBV28 and TRBJ2-7; TRBD1 matches 8 bases. Germline CDR1 reads MDHEN; CDR2 reads SYDVKM. The trim removed 5 bases at V and 3 bases at J, leaving 9 bases unmatched. CDR3 length: 15 amino acids.

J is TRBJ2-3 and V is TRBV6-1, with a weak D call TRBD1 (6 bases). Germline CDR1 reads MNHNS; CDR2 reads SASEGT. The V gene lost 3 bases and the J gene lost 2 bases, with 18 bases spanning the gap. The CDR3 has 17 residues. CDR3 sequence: CASSDRGFGFSTDTQYF. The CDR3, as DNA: TGTGCCAGCAGTGACAGGGGTTTTGGCTTTTCCACAGATACGCAGTATTTT.

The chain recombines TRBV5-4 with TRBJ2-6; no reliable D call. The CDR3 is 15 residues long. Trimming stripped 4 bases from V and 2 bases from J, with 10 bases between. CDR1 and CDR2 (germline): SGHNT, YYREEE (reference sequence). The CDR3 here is CASSTKKTGANVLTF. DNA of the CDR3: TGTGCCAGCAGCACTAAGAAAACTGGGGCCAACGTCCTGACTTTC.

CDR3 coding DNA: TGTGCCAGCACGAGAACCGGCTCGGACGAGCAGTACTTC. Protein product: CASTRTGSDEQYF. The V call is TRBV6-6, the J call TRBJ2-7; D not certain. CDR3 length: 13 amino acids. The V gene lost 7 bases and the J gene lost 5 bases, with 15 bases spanning the gap. Germline CDR1 is MNHNY and CDR2 is SVGAGI (reference sequence).

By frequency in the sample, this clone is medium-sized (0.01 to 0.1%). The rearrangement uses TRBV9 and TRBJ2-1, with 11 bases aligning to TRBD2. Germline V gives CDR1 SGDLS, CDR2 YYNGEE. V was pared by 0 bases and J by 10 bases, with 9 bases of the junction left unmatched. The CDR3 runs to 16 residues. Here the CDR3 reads CASSVAHGLAGGEQFF. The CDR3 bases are TGTGCCAGCAGCGTAGCTCACGGGCTAGCGGGGGGAGAGCAGTTCTTC.

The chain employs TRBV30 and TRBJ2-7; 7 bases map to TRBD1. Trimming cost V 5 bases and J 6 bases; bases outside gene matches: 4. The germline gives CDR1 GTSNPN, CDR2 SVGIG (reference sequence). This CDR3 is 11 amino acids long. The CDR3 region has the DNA TGTGCCTGGCTGACAGGGATCGAGCAGTACTTC. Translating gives CAWLTGIEQYF.

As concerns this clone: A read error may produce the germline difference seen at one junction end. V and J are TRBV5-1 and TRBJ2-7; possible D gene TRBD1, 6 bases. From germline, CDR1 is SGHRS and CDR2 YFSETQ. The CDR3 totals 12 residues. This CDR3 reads CASSWTSGTKEF. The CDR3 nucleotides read TGCGCCAGCAGCTGGACCTCCGGGACAAAAGAGTTC.

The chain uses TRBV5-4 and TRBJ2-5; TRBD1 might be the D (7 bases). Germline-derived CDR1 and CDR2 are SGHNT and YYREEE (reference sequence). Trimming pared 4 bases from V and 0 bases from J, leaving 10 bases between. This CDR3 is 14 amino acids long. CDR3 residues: CASSAGGYQETQYF. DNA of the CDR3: TGTGCCAGCAGCGCAGGGGGGTACCAAGAGACCCAGTACTTC.

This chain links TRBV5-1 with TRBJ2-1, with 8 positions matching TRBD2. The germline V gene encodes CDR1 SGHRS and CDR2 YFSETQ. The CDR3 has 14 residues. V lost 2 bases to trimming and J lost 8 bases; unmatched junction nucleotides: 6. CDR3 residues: CASSFREGRHEQFF. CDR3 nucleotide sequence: TGCGCCAGCAGCTTTCGGGAGGGACGGCATGAGCAGTTCTTC. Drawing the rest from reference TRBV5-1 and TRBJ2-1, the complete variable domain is KAGVTQTPRYLIKTRGQQVTLSCSPISGHRSVSWYQQTPGQGLQFLFEYFSETQRNKGNFPGRFSGRQFSNSRSEMNVSTLELGDSALYLCASSFREGRHEQFFGPGTRLTVL.

CDR3 in amino acids: CASSSQGAYTGELFF. CDR3 DNA: TGTGCCAGCAGTTCACAGGGGGCGTACACCGGGGAGCTGTTTTTT. This chain connects TRBV28 to TRBJ2-2; the match to TRBD1 covers 9 bases. The CDR3 consists of 15 residues. V lost 4 bases, J lost 3 bases, and 3 bases stayed unmatched. Germline V gene data show CDR1 as MDHEN and CDR2 as SYDVKM.

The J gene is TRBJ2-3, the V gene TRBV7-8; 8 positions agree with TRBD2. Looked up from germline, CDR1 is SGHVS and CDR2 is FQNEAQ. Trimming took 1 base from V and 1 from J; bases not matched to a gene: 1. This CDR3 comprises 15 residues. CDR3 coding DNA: TGTGCCAGCAGCTTAGTACTAGCGGGCACAGATACGCAGTATTTT. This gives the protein CASSLVLAGTDTQYF. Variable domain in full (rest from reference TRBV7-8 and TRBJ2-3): GAGVSQSPRYKVAKRGQDVALRCDPISGHVSLFWYQQALGQGPEFLTYFQNEAQLDKSGLPSDRFFAERPEGSVSTLKIQRTQQEDSAVYLCASSLVLAGTDTQYFGPGTRLTVL.

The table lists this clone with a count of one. The DNA for the CDR3 is TGTGCCAGCAGCTTATTGGGGGCAGCAACCGGGGAGCAGTACTTC. Encoded protein: CASSLLGAATGEQYF. V and J are TRBV11-2 and TRBJ2-7; tentative D call: TRBD1 (6 bases). The CDR3 is 15 residues long. With 2 bases removed from V and 7 bases from J, the gap between germline ends came to 18 bases. Germline V CDR1 and CDR2: SGHAT, FQNNGV.

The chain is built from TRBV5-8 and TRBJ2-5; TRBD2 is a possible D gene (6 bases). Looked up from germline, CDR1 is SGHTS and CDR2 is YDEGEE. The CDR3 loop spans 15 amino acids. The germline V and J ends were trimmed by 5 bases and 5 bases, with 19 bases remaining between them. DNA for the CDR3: TGTGCCAGCAGTGGCCGACAGATGCGGGACGAGACCCAGTACTTC. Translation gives CASSGRQMRDETQYF.

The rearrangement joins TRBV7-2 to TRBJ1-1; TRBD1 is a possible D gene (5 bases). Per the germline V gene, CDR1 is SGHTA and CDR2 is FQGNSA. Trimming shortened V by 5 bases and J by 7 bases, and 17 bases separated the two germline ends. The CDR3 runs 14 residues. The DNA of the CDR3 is TGTGCCAGCAGCCGAGAGGGGAGGCCGCGTGAAGCTTTCTTT. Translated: CASSREGRPREAFF.